The rows below give T cell receptor beta chains drawn from one sample of a study of blood T cell repertoires in COVID-19. The protocol was immunoSEQ multiplex PCR, while the TCRdb copy is restricted to in-frame clones and leaves out a portion. The sample contains around 99,000 clones, over 60% of which appear only once. The sequencing input was peripheral blood. The source is a human donor in a cohort sampled during active or convalescent COVID-19. Each CDR3 is given with its conserved first and last residue. D genes are given only for firm matches. Where a row states a size, it is once, few, many or the class of an expanded clone; other rows omit it.

size: NA
J: TRBJ2-1
V: TRBV7-8
D: NA
CDR3: CASSPPGVLGNEQFF
DNA: TGTGCCAGCAGCCCGCCGGGTGTCCTAGGTAATGAGCAGTTCTTC

size: few
J: TRBJ2-3
V: TRBV6-4
D: NA
CDR3: CASKLDAYTDTQYF
DNA: TGTGCCAGCAAACTAGATGCTTACACAGATACGCAGTATTTT

size: NA
J: TRBJ2-7
V: TRBV27
D: TRBD1
CDR3: CASSLKGWQGAFYEQYF
DNA: TGTGCCAGCAGTTTAAAAGGGTGGCAGGGGGCGTTTTACGAGCAGTACTTC

size: NA
J: TRBJ1-5
V: TRBV5-1
D: NA
CDR3: CASSSTGGVGQPQHF
DNA: TGCGCCAGCAGCTCCACCGGCGGGGTCGGGCAGCCCCAGCATTTT

size: NA
J: TRBJ2-7
V: TRBV7-2
D: NA
CDR3: CASTRFGSTTEQYF
DNA: TGTGCCAGCACCCGCTTCGGGAGTACAACCGAGCAGTACTTC

size: NA
J: TRBJ2-4
V: TRBV5-6
D: NA
CDR3: CASSSDHGAVLAKNIQYF
DNA: TGTGCCAGCAGCTCGGATCACGGAGCGGTTCTAGCCAAAAACATTCAGTACTTC

size: NA
J: TRBJ2-1
V: TRBV5-1
D: NA
CDR3: CASSFGDSAQFF
DNA: TGCGCCAGCAGCTTTGGGGACTCGGCGCAGTTCTTC

size: NA
J: TRBJ1-5
V: TRBV29-1
D: NA
CDR3: CSVVAPNQPQHF
DNA: TGCAGCGTTGTAGCACCCAATCAGCCCCAGCATTTT

size: NA
J: TRBJ2-3
V: TRBV7-2
D: TRBD1
CDR3: CASSLAWAGQGGTDTQYF
DNA: TGTGCCAGCAGCTTAGCCTGGGCGGGACAGGGTGGCACAGATACGCAGTATTTT

size: NA
J: TRBJ1-1
V: TRBV19
D: TRBD1
CDR3: CASRGLQGALNTEAFF
DNA: TGTGCCAGTAGGGGTTTACAGGGGGCTCTGAACACTGAAGCTTTCTTT

size: NA
J: TRBJ2-7
V: TRBV4-3
D: TRBD2
CDR3: CASSEEPGLAGDEQYF
DNA: TGCGCCAGCAGCGAAGAACCGGGACTAGCGGGAGACGAGCAGTACTTC

size: once
J: TRBJ2-5
V: TRBV7-2
D: TRBD2
CDR3: CASSPSGGWQETQYF
DNA: TGTGCCAGCAGCCCTAGCGGGGGTTGGCAAGAGACCCAGTACTTC

size: NA
J: TRBJ2-3
V: TRBV7-8
D: TRBD2
CDR3: CASSLAQTSGVGTDTQYF
DNA: TGTGCCAGCAGCTTAGCGCAGACTAGCGGGGTTGGCACAGATACGCAGTATTTT

size: once
J: TRBJ2-5
V: TRBV5-1
D: NA
CDR3: CASSLEAGGRETQYF
DNA: TGCGCCAGCAGCTTGGAGGCAGGGGGGAGGGAGACCCAGTACTTC

size: few
J: TRBJ2-7
V: TRBV4-2
D: NA
CDR3: CASSQGREPTYEQYF
DNA: TGTGCCAGCAGTCAGGGGCGGGAGCCCACCTACGAGCAGTACTTC

size: NA
J: TRBJ1-2
V: TRBV2
D: TRBD1
CDR3: CAVTGTGGWGNYGYTF
DNA: TGTGCTGTGACCGGGACAGGGGGCTGGGGTAACTATGGCTACACCTTC

size: NA
J: TRBJ1-1
V: TRBV30
D: NA
CDR3: CAWSVHPHITEAFF
DNA: TGTGCCTGGAGTGTACACCCACATATCACTGAAGCTTTCTTT

size: NA
J: TRBJ2-2
V: TRBV6-2/TRBV6-3
D: NA
CDR3: CASSQGRTATGELFF
DNA: TGTGCCAGCAGCCAAGGACGGACAGCGACCGGGGAGCTGTTTTTT

size: NA
J: TRBJ1-5
V: TRBV5-8
D: NA
CDR3: CASSRQIDQPQHF
DNA: TGTGCCAGCAGCCGACAGATTGATCAGCCCCAGCATTTT

size: NA
J: TRBJ2-5
V: TRBV25-1
D: NA
CDR3: CASSEYLQQETQYF
DNA: TGTGCCAGCAGTGAATATTTACAACAAGAGACCCAGTACTTC

size: NA
J: TRBJ1-2
V: TRBV5-1
D: NA
CDR3: CASSEQGYGYTF
DNA: TGCGCCAGCAGCGAACAGGGATATGGCTACACCTTC

size: NA
J: TRBJ1-1
V: TRBV5-1
D: NA
CDR3: CASSLRQGSTEAFF
DNA: TGCGCCAGCAGCTTGCGGCAGGGGTCCACTGAAGCTTTCTTT

size: NA
J: TRBJ2-1
V: TRBV9
D: TRBD1
CDR3: CASSPLLKSVGTGGIGQFF
DNA: TGTGCCAGCAGCCCCTTGTTAAAAAGTGTAGGGACAGGGGGCATTGGGCAGTTCTTC

size: NA
J: TRBJ1-3
V: TRBV6-5
D: NA
CDR3: CASSYSGSSGNTIYF
DNA: TGTGCCAGCAGTTACTCGGGCAGCTCTGGAAACACCATATATTTT

size: NA
J: TRBJ1-2
V: TRBV6-2/TRBV6-3
D: NA
CDR3: CASSYSIEENYGYTF
DNA: TGTGCCAGCAGTTACTCTATTGAGGAAAACTATGGCTACACCTTC

size: few
J: TRBJ2-7
V: TRBV7-2
D: TRBD1
CDR3: CASSPRGGLSYEQYF
DNA: TGTGCCAGCAGCCCAAGAGGGGGCCTATCCTACGAGCAGTACTTC

size: NA
J: TRBJ2-7
V: TRBV28
D: TRBD2
CDR3: CASSPGTSGLYEQYF
DNA: TGTGCCAGCAGTCCCGGGACTAGCGGGCTCTACGAGCAGTACTTC

size: few
J: TRBJ1-4
V: TRBV9
D: NA
CDR3: CASSITGMGEKLFF
DNA: TGTGCCAGCAGCATCACGGGAATGGGAGAAAAACTGTTTTTT

size: few
J: TRBJ2-3
V: TRBV6-1
D: TRBD2
CDR3: CASSLTGGAIDTQYF
DNA: TGTGCCAGCAGCCTCACCGGGGGGGCCATAGATACGCAGTATTTT

size: few
J: TRBJ1-2
V: TRBV29-1
D: TRBD1
CDR3: CSVDMGTGVHGYTF
DNA: TGCAGCGTTGATATGGGGACAGGAGTCCATGGCTACACCTTC

size: NA
J: TRBJ2-1
V: TRBV30
D: TRBD2
CDR3: CAWKGLGLAEVLQFF
DNA: TGTGCCTGGAAGGGGTTGGGACTAGCGGAGGTATTGCAGTTCTTC

size: few
J: TRBJ1-2
V: TRBV19
D: NA
CDR3: CASHVLGGNYGYTF
DNA: TGTGCCAGCCATGTCTTAGGGGGTAACTATGGCTACACCTTC

size: NA
J: TRBJ2-1
V: TRBV11-2
D: TRBD2
CDR3: CASSGTSGRGGEQFF
DNA: TGTGCCAGCAGCGGGACTAGCGGGAGGGGCGGTGAGCAGTTCTTC

size: NA
J: TRBJ1-2
V: TRBV5-1
D: TRBD1
CDR3: CASGQAMNYGYTF
DNA: TGCGCCAGCGGACAGGCGATGAACTATGGCTACACCTTC

size: NA
J: TRBJ1-1
V: TRBV30
D: TRBD1
CDR3: CAWSATGDSEAFF
DNA: TGTGCCTGGAGTGCTACAGGGGATTCTGAAGCTTTCTTT

size: NA
J: TRBJ2-3
V: TRBV6-2/TRBV6-3
D: NA
CDR3: CASSYVGLPTDTQYF
DNA: TGTGCCAGCAGTTACGTCGGACTTCCCACAGATACGCAGTATTTT

size: NA
J: TRBJ2-5
V: TRBV7-2
D: NA
CDR3: CASSLALALPKETQYF
DNA: TGTGCCAGCAGCTTAGCGCTAGCTTTACCGAAAGAGACCCAGTACTTC

size: few
J: TRBJ2-1
V: TRBV19
D: NA
CDR3: CASKGPGLLGWEQFF
DNA: TGTGCCAGTAAGGGTCCGGGACTCCTGGGTTGGGAGCAGTTCTTC

size: NA
J: TRBJ2-3
V: TRBV4-1
D: NA
CDR3: CASSPLFTDTQYF
DNA: TGCGCCAGCAGCCCCCTATTTACAGATACGCAGTATTTT

size: NA
J: TRBJ2-1
V: TRBV11-1
D: NA
CDR3: CASRVIVDSINEQFF
DNA: TGTGCCAGCAGAGTAATAGTTGATTCGATCAATGAGCAGTTCTTC

size: NA
J: TRBJ1-4
V: TRBV5-5
D: TRBD1
CDR3: CASRDRFLNEKLFF
DNA: TGTGCCAGCAGGGACAGGTTCTTAAATGAAAAACTGTTTTTT

size: NA
J: TRBJ2-5
V: TRBV20-1
D: NA
CDR3: CSASGFRQEVETQYF
DNA: TGCAGTGCTAGTGGTTTTCGTCAAGAGGTGGAGACCCAGTACTTC

size: NA
J: TRBJ1-2
V: TRBV19
D: NA
CDR3: CASSTNRERSYGYTF
DNA: TGTGCCAGTAGCACTAACAGGGAAAGGAGCTATGGCTACACCTTC

size: once
J: TRBJ1-6
V: TRBV6-4
D: NA
CDR3: CASSEASSYNSPLHF
DNA: TGTGCCAGCAGTGAGGCAAGCTCCTATAATTCACCCCTCCACTTT

size: NA
J: TRBJ1-2
V: TRBV7-3
D: NA
CDR3: CASSLTPGYGYTF
DNA: TGTGCCAGCAGCTTAACACCAGGGTATGGCTACACCTTC

size: NA
J: TRBJ2-1
V: TRBV9
D: NA
CDR3: CASSVAVARGNSYNEQFF
DNA: TGTGCCAGCAGCGTAGCGGTAGCGCGGGGTAACTCCTACAATGAGCAGTTCTTC

size: NA
J: TRBJ2-7
V: TRBV6-2/TRBV6-3
D: NA
CDR3: CASSLGPSRGAGSEQYF
DNA: TGTGCCAGCAGTCTGGGGCCCTCCAGGGGGGCGGGATCCGAGCAGTACTTC

size: once
J: TRBJ2-7
V: TRBV29-1
D: TRBD1
CDR3: CSVHNAGTGRNEQYF
DNA: TGCAGCGTTCACAATGCTGGGACAGGGAGGAACGAGCAGTACTTC

size: NA
J: TRBJ1-1
V: TRBV2
D: NA
CDR3: CASSGRRGNTEAFF
DNA: TGTGCCAGCAGTGGGAGAAGAGGGAACACTGAAGCTTTCTTT

size: NA
J: TRBJ2-5
V: TRBV12-5
D: NA
CDR3: CASGLEAGIRETQYF
DNA: TGTGCTAGTGGTTTGGAAGCAGGGATCAGGGAGACCCAGTACTTC

size: NA
J: TRBJ2-7
V: TRBV18
D: NA
CDR3: CASSPLVSYEQYF
DNA: TGTGCCAGCTCACCACTTGTCAGCTACGAGCAGTACTTC

size: NA
J: TRBJ1-6
V: TRBV19
D: NA
CDR3: CASSINSPSSYNSPLHF
DNA: TGTGCCAGTAGTATCAATAGCCCGAGCTCCTATAATTCACCCCTCCACTTT

size: NA
J: TRBJ1-2
V: TRBV19
D: NA
CDR3: CASSSSHIGGLANYGYTF
DNA: TGTGCCAGTAGTTCATCCCACATTGGCGGTCTGGCTAACTATGGCTACACCTTC

size: NA
J: TRBJ2-7
V: TRBV19
D: TRBD2
CDR3: CASKGTSGNYEQYF
DNA: TGTGCCAGTAAGGGGACTAGCGGGAACTACGAGCAGTACTTC

size: NA
J: TRBJ2-5
V: TRBV7-2
D: TRBD2
CDR3: CASSLAQRGGLETQYF
DNA: TGTGCCAGCAGCTTAGCGCAGCGGGGGGGCTTAGAGACCCAGTACTTC

size: NA
J: TRBJ1-2
V: TRBV6-5
D: TRBD1
CDR3: CASSYRSGQGDGYTF
DNA: TGTGCCAGCAGTTATCGGTCGGGACAGGGTGATGGCTACACCTTC

size: NA
J: TRBJ2-1
V: TRBV4-3
D: NA
CDR3: CASSQANRNEQFF
DNA: TGCGCCAGCAGCCAAGCTAACCGAAATGAGCAGTTCTTC